This T cell receptor (beta chain) was found in a study of blood T cell repertoires in COVID-19. Germline-derived CDR1 and CDR2 are MDHEN and SYDVKM. V was clipped by 6 bases and J by 1 base, with 9 bases between them. There are 13 residues in the CDR3. In the authors' methods: Using reference gene primer amplification, nucleated cell counts were estimated. Here immunoSEQ multiplex PCR was the method, and the copy in TCRdb shows in-frame clones only, minus some. Clone size and the V and J calls come from that table; the DNA yielded D and trimming. The sample records around 170,000 clones, about 87% being singletons.

The specimen was peripheral blood. The V and J genes are TRBV28 and TRBJ1-1; D not resolved. This sequence originates from a woman in her twenties or thirties with acute or convalescent COVID-19. This CDR3 is CASRRGGNTEAFF. In DNA form, the CDR3 reads TGTGCCAGCAGGCGGGGAGGGAACACTGAAGCTTTCTTT.